The present T cell receptor beta chain was sequenced within a study of shared clonotypes between healthy human individuals. It was around 220 ng DNA, 30,000 or so T cell genomes, that sorted-subset replicate PCRs used. Measured with immunoSEQ multiplex PCR; TCRdb has only the in-frame clones, and not every one. The table lists over a million clones, around 97% of them singletons. Trimming took 4 bases from V and 0 from J; bases not matched to a gene: 2. This CDR3 has 15 amino acids. Per germline, CDR1 SNHLY and CDR2 FYNNEI. Study observations and caveats: Relative to their counterparts shared across all four donors, non-shared clonotypes exhibited diminished generation probabilities. A handful of donors shared about 5% of their naive CD4 clonotypes.

As concerns this clone: Its antigen is still unknown.

The chain links TRBV2 to TRBJ2-3; 9 bases line up with TRBD1. The source material was naive CD4+ T cells sorted from blood. Documented subset: CD45RA+ positively selected. The TCR sequence derives from a man aged 25-45 years in good health. The CDR3 DNA reads as TGTGCCAGCAGTGCGGACAGGGGAAGCACAGATACGCAGTATTTT. Protein: CASSADRGSTDTQYF.